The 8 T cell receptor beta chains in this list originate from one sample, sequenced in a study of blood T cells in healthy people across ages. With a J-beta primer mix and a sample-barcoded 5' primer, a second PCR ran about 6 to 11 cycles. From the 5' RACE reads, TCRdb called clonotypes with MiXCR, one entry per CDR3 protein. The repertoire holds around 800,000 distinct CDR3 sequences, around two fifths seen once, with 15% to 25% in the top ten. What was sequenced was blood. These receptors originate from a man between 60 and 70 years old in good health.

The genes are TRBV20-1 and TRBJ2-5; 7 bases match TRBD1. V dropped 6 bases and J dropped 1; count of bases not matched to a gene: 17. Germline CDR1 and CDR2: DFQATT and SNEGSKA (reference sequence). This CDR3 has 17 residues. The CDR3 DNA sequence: TGCAGTGCACCATTAGGTGGGACAGTTAGCCCCCAAGAGACCCAGTACTTC. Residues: CSAPLGGTVSPQETQYF.

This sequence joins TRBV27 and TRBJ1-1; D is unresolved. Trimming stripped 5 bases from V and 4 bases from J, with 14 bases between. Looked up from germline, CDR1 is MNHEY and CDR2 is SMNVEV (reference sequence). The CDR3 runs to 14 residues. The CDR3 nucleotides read TGTGCCAGCAGTCCGCAACGGTCGCGCACTGAAGCTTTCTTT. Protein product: CASSPQRSRTEAFF.

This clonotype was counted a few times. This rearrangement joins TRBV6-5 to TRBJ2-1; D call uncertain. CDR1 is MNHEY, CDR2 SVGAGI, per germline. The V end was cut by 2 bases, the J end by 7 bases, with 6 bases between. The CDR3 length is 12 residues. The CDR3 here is CASSYKGNEQFF. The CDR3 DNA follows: TGTGCCAGCAGTTACAAGGGAAATGAGCAGTTCTTC.

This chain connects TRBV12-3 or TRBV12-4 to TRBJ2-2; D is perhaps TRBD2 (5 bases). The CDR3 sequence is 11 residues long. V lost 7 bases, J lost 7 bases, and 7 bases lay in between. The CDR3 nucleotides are TGTGCCAGCACCCGGGGCGGGGAGCTGTTTTTT. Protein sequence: CASTRGGELFF.

The CDR3 protein is CASTPGNNEQFF. As DNA, the CDR3 is TGTGCCAGCACCCCTGGAAACAATGAGCAGTTCTTC. The chain is built from TRBV7-9 and TRBJ2-1, with D hard to call. Germline V gives CDR1 SEHNR, CDR2 FQNEAQ (reference sequence). This CDR3 has 12 residues. V lost 7 bases, J lost 5 bases, and 9 bases lay in between.

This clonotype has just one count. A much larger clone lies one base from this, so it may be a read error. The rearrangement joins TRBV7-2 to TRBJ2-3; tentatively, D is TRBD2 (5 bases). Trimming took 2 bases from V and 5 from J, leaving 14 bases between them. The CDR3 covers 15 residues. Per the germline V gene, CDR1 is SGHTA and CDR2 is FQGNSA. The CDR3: CASSLRAGGEDTQYF. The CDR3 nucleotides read TGTGCCAGCAGCTTAAGGGCGGGTGGGGAAGATACGCAGTATTTT. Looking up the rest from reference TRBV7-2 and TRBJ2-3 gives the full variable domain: GAGVSQSPSNKVTEKGKDVELRCDPISGHTALYWYRQSLGQGLEFLIYFQGNSAPDKSGLPSDRFSAERTGGSVSTLTIQRTQQEDSAVYLCASSLRAGGEDTQYFGPGTRLTVL.

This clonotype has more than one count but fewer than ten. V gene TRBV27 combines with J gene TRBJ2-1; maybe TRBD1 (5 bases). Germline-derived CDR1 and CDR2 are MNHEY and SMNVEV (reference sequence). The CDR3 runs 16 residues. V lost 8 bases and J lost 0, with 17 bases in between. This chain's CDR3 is CASLMGPPSSYNEQFF. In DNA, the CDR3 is TGTGCCAGCCTTATGGGGCCCCCTTCCTCCTACAATGAGCAGTTCTTC.

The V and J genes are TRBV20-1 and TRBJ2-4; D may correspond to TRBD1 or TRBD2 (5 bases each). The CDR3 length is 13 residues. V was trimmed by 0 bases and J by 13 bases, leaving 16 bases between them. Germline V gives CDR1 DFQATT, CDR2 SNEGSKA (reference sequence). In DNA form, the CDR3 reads TGCAGTGCTAGAGAAGCAGGGACCCAGGAGCAGTACTTC. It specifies CSAREAGTQEQYF.